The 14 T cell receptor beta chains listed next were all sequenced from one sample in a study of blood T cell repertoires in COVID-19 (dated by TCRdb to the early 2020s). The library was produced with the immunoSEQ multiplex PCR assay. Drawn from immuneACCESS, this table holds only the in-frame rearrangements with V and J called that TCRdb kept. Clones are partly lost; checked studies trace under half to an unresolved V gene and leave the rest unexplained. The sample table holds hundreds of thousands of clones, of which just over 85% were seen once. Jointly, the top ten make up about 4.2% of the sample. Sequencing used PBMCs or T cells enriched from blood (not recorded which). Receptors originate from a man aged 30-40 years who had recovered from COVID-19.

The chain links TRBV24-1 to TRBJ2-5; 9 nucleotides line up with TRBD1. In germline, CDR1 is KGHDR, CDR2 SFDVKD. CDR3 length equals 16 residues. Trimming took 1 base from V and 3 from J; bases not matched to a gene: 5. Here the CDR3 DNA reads TGTGCCACCAGTGATTTTGCGACAGGGGGAGAAGAGACCCAGTACTTC. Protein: CATSDFATGGEETQYF.

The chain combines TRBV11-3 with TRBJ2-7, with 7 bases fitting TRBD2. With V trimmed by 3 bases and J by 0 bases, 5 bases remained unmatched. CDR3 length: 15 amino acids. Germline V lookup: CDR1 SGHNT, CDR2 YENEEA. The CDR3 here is CASSFLAASSYEQYF. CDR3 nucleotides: TGTGCCAGCAGCTTTCTAGCGGCGAGCTCCTACGAGCAGTACTTC.

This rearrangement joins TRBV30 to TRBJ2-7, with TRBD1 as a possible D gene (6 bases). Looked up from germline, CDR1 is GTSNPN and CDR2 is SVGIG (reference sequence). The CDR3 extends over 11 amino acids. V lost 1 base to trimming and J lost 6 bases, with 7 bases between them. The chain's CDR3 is CAWSGGLEQYF. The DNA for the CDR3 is TGTGCCTGGAGTGGGGGGCTCGAGCAGTACTTC.

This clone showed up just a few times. The CDR3 coding sequence is TGCGCCAGCAGCCCCCGACAGGGGGGTAGCGGGGAGCTGTTTTTT. Protein product: CASSPRQGGSGELFF. The V call is TRBV5-1, the J call TRBJ2-2; TRBD1 matches 9 bases. V shed 4 bases, J shed 7 bases, and the junction held 8 bases outside the gene matches. This CDR3 is built from 15 residues. CDR1 and CDR2 (germline): SGHRS, YFSETQ.

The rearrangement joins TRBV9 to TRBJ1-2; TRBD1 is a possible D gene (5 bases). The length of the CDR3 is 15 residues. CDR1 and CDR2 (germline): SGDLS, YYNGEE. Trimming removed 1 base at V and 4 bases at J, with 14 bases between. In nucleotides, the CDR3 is TGTGCCAGCAGCGTACTAGTAAAGGGGTCCTATGGCTACACCTTC. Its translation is CASSVLVKGSYGYTF.

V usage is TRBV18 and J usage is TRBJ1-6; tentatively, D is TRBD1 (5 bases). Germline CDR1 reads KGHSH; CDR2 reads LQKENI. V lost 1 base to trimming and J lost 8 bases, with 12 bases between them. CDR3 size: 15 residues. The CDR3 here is CASSPREGWDSPLHF. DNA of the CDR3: TGTGCCAGCTCACCACGGGAGGGGTGGGATTCACCCCTCCACTTT.

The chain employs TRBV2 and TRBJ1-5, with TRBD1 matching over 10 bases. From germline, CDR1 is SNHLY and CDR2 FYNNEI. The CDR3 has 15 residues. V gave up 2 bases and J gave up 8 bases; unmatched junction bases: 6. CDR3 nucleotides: TGTGCCAGCAGTGAATTGACAGGGGGCGAGGAGCCCCAGCATTTT. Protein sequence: CASSELTGGEEPQHF. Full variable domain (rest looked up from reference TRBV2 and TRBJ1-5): EPEVTQTPSHQVTQMGQEVILRCVPISNHLYFYWYRQILGQKVEFLVSFYNNEISEKSEIFDDQFSVERPDGSNFTLKIRSTKLEDSAMYFCASSELTGGEEPQHFGDGTRLSIL.

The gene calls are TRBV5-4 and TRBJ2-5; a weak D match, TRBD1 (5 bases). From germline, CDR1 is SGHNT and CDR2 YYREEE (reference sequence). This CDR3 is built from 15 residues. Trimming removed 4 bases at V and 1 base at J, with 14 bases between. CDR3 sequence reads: CASSPIQGSQETQYF. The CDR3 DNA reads TGTGCCAGCAGCCCAATCCAGGGATCCCAAGAGACCCAGTACTTC.

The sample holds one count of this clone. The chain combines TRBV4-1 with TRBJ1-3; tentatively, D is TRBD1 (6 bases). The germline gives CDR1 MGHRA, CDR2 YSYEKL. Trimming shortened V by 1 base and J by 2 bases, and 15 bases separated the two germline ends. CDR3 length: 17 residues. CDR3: CASSQGRGGAAGNTIYF. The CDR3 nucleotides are TGCGCCAGCAGCCAAGGGAGGGGGGGAGCGGCTGGAAACACCATATATTTT.

The CDR3 sequence is CASSEVRDSLGQPQHF. Written as DNA, the CDR3 is TGTGCCAGCAGTGAAGTTAGGGACAGTTTAGGTCAGCCCCAGCATTTT. V is TRBV2 and J is TRBJ1-5; 7 bases align to TRBD1. In germline, CDR1 is SNHLY, CDR2 FYNNEI. The junction had 9 bases not matched to a gene; V was cut back by 1 base and J by 6 bases. This CDR3 has 16 amino acids.

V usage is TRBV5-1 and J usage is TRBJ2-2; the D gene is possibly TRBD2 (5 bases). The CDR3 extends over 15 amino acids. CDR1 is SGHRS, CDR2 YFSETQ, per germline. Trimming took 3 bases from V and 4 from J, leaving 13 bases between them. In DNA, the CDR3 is TGCGCCAGCAGCTCATCTAGCCCGAGCACCGGGGAGCTGTTTTTT. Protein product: CASSSSSPSTGELFF.

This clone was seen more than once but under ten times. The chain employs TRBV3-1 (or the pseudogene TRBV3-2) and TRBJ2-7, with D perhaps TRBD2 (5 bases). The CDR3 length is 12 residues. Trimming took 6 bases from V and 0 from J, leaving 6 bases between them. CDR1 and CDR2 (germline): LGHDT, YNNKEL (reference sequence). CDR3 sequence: CASRADSYEQYF. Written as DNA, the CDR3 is TGTGCCAGCAGAGCGGACTCCTACGAGCAGTACTTC.

The CDR3 here is CASSLTGGDEKLFF. The CDR3 nucleotides read TGTGCCAGCAGCCTGACAGGGGGTGATGAAAAACTGTTTTTT. The J gene is TRBJ1-4, the V gene TRBV7-9; 9 bases are a match to TRBD1. This CDR3 has 14 residues. Losses at the gene ends were 5 bases for V and 6 bases for J; bases not matched to a gene: 4. CDR1 is SEHNR and CDR2 is FQNEAQ in the germline V gene (reference sequence).

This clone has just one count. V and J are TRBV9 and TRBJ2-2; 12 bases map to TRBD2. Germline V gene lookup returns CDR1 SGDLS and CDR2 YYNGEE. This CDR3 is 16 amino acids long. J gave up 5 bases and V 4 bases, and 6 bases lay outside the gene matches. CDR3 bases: TGTGCCAGCAGCCCCCGGACTAGCGGGACGACCGGGGAGCTGTTTTTT. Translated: CASSPRTSGTTGELFF.